A selection of T cell receptor beta chains follows, all from one sample in a study of human T cells and chemical hapten exposure. From the RACE reads, TCRdb called clonotypes with MiXCR, one entry per CDR3 protein. The data hold 75,000 to 100,000 distinct CDR3 sequences, with 9.5% to 15% observed a single time. Specimen: whole blood, collected in connection with sensitization to the hapten diphenylcyclopropenone (DPC). Receptors were obtained from a woman aged 40 to 50 with alopecia areata. Some clones in this sample may be carry-over from other donors' samples. CDR3s include the opening cysteine and the closing phenylalanine or tryptophan. Fields, in order: clone size, D gene, V gene, J gene, CDR3 DNA, CDR3 protein. D genes are given only for firm matches. Clone size, where shown, is once, few, many, or a class for clones that have expanded.

few	NA	TRBV28	TRBJ1-1	TGTGCCAGCAGTTTAGGAGGGATTGGAACTTTCTTT	CASSLGGIGTFF
NA	NA	TRBV5-6	TRBJ2-1	TGTGCCAGCAGCCCTCAGAGGACCTACCCCTCCTACAATGAGCAGTTCTTC	CASSPQRTYPSYNEQFF
many	NA	TRBV6-6	TRBJ2-3	TGTGCCACCGTCTCTCTGGGTGGAGATACGCAGTATTTT	CATVSLGGDTQYF
many	NA	TRBV18	TRBJ1-1	TGTGCCAGCTCACCAAGTAATGTCGACACTGAAGCTTTCTTT	CASSPSNVDTEAFF
few	NA	TRBV18	TRBJ1-3	TGTGCCAGCTCCCCGGGAACTCCGGGCTCTGGAAACACCATATATTTT	CASSPGTPGSGNTIYF
few	TRBD2	TRBV9	TRBJ2-1	TGTGCCAGCAGCGCAGGGAGGACTAGCGGTTACAATGAGCAGTTCTTC	CASSAGRTSGYNEQFF
NA	NA	TRBV7-9	TRBJ1-6	TGTGCCAGCAGTTACCCACCCTCACCCCTCCACTTT	CASSYPPSPLHF
NA	TRBD2	TRBV4-2	TRBJ2-7	TGTGCCAGCAGCCGGGACTACAACTACGAGCAGTACTTC	CASSRDYNYEQYF
NA	NA	TRBV12-2	TRBJ2-5	TGTGCAAGTCGCTTAGGGAGGTCAAGGGTAGAGACCCAGTACTTC	CASRLGRSRVETQYF
few	NA	TRBV6-2/TRBV6-3	TRBJ2-4	TGTGCCAGCAGTGGGGCTCTAGCCAAAAACATTCAGTACTTC	CASSGALAKNIQYF
many	NA	TRBV4-2	TRBJ2-5	TGTGCCAGCAGCCCAGGAGGGCTCCAGCCGGAGACCCAGTACTTC	CASSPGGLQPETQYF
many	NA	TRBV28	TRBJ2-7	TGTGCCAGCAGTTGGAGAAGACAGCCTACCTCCTACGAGCAGTACTTC	CASSWRRQPTSYEQYF
NA	TRBD1	TRBV12-3/TRBV12-4	TRBJ1-4	TGTGCCAGCAGTTTGGGGACAGGGCAAAGGGAAAAACTGTTTTTT	CASSLGTGQREKLFF
NA	TRBD1	TRBV7-3	TRBJ2-1	TGTGCCAGCAGCCGAGGACAGGGGGGATACAATGAGCAGTTCTTC	CASSRGQGGYNEQFF
NA	NA	TRBV5-1	TRBJ1-5	TGCGCCAGCAGCACAGGGACAAATAGCAATCAGCCCCAGCATTTT	CASSTGTNSNQPQHF
few	NA	TRBV6-1	TRBJ2-2	TGTGCCAGCAGTCCTATGAACACCGGGGAGCTGTTTTTT	CASSPMNTGELFF
few	NA	TRBV7-2	TRBJ2-5	TGTGCCAGCAGCTTAGTAGGGGTAGAGACCCAGTACTTC	CASSLVGVETQYF
NA	NA	TRBV3-1	TRBJ1-1	TGTGCCAGCAGCCAGGGGGAGGGTGAAGCTTTCTTT	CASSQGEGEAFF
NA	NA	TRBV3-1	TRBJ1-1	TGTGCCAGCAGCACTCAAGCTATGAACACTGAAGCTTTCTTT	CASSTQAMNTEAFF
many	NA	TRBV7-8	TRBJ1-2	TGTGCCAGCAGCTTGGCTGGGGAGGGCTACACCTTC	CASSLAGEGYTF
many	TRBD2	TRBV6-4	TRBJ2-3	TGTGCCAGCAGTCGGACTAGCGGGAGCTCAGATACGCAGTATTTT	CASSRTSGSSDTQYF